At least ten counts were recorded for the clone carrying this TCR beta chain. This record comes from a study of CD8 T cells in ankylosing spondylitis. The CDR3 runs 13 residues. V dropped 3 bases and J dropped 5; count of bases not matched to a gene: 5. Germline values: CDR1 DFQATT, CDR2 SNEGSKA (reference sequence). Using its own MiXCR run on the 5' RACE reads, TCRdb lists one record per CDR3 protein. The repertoire consists of fewer than 250,000 distinct CDR3 sequences, with over 9.5% occurring once and the leading ten covering 2% to 3%. The TCR originated in a male donor with ankylosing spondylitis or in good health (not recorded which). The chain employs TRBV20-1 and TRBJ2-5; 8 bases map to TRBD2. The sample comprised blood, either unsorted or a sorted T cell fraction (not recorded which). The CDR3 coding sequence is TGCAGTGCTAGTCCGGGAGGGGGGGAGACCCAGTACTTC. Translation gives CSASPGGGETQYF.